One sample yielded the 26 T cell receptor beta chains listed below, sequenced in a study of blood T cells in healthy people across ages. A second PCR, run for roughly 7 to 12 cycles, used a sample-barcoded 5' primer plus a J-beta primer mix. TCRdb used MiXCR to reprocess the 5' RACE reads, holding one entry per CDR3 protein. The sample has approximately 730,000 distinct CDR3 sequences; more than 40% are singletons. The sequencing input was blood. These receptors came from a woman in her sixties or seventies in good health.

Only a few counts were recorded for this clonotype. This chain uses TRBV27 with TRBJ2-1; D uncertain. The CDR3 loop spans 14 amino acids. Looked up from germline, CDR1 is MNHEY and CDR2 is SMNVEV (reference sequence). V was trimmed by 2 bases and J by 8 bases, leaving 13 bases between them. CDR3 bases: TGTGCCAGCAGTTTAAGAATTAGCCGAGATGAGCAGTTCTTC. It encodes CASSLRISRDEQFF.

This clonotype turned up a few times. The rearrangement uses TRBV7-9 and TRBJ1-4; D not resolved. The CDR3 spans 16 residues. Trimming removed 2 bases at V and 5 bases at J, with 15 bases between. CDR1 and CDR2 from the germline V gene are SEHNR and FQNEAQ (reference sequence). The CDR3 protein is CASSLRPGPQNEKLFF. In nucleotides, the CDR3 is TGTGCCAGCAGCTTACGGCCCGGGCCTCAAAATGAAAAACTGTTTTTT.

The chain combines TRBV2 with TRBJ2-5; 10 nucleotides align to TRBD2. The CDR3 spans 15 residues. Germline CDR1 and CDR2: SNHLY and FYNNEI. J lost 11 bases, V lost 2 bases, and 11 bases had no gene match. The CDR3 loop reads CASSESASGSDEQYF. CDR3 coding DNA: TGTGCCAGCAGTGAATCGGCTAGCGGGAGTGATGAGCAGTACTTC.

The CDR3 nucleotides are TGCAGTGCTACCACTAGTGGTGGGCAGTTCTTC. Its translation is CSATTSGGQFF. This rearrangement joins TRBV20-1 to TRBJ2-1, with a possible D match to TRBD2 (5 bases). The CDR3 extends over 11 amino acids. Germline loops: CDR1 DFQATT, CDR2 SNEGSKA (reference sequence). The V and J ends lost 4 bases and 12 bases respectively, with 13 bases between them.

This clonotype appeared a few times. The gene calls are TRBV20-1 and TRBJ1-2, with D possibly being TRBD1 (5 bases). This CDR3 contains 14 residues. Trimming shortened V by 3 bases and J by 8 bases, and 19 bases separated the two germline ends. Germline assignment: CDR1 DFQATT and CDR2 SNEGSKA (reference sequence). CDR3 in DNA: TGCAGTGCTAGGAGTTGGCAGCGTGAGGGGGGCTACACCTTC. Translation gives CSARSWQREGGYTF.

The chain employs TRBV20-1 and TRBJ2-1; 9 bases map to TRBD2. V gave up 0 bases and J gave up 4 bases; unmatched junction bases: 4. CDR3 length: 15 residues. CDR1 is DFQATT and CDR2 is SNEGSKA in the germline V gene (reference sequence). The CDR3 protein is CSAREPTSGYNEQFF. Written as DNA, the CDR3 is TGCAGTGCTAGAGAACCGACTAGCGGTTACAATGAGCAGTTCTTC.

This rearrangement joins TRBV20-1 to TRBJ2-3; 13 nucleotides align to TRBD2. Trimming at V came to 5 bases and at J to 3 bases, leaving 8 bases not matched to a gene. Germline values: CDR1 DFQATT, CDR2 SNEGSKA (reference sequence). This CDR3 has 16 amino acids. In DNA form, the CDR3 reads TGCAGTGCTCACGGGACTAGCGGGAAATTAACAGATACGCAGTATTTT. Translated: CSAHGTSGKLTDTQYF.

The chain couples TRBV6-5 to TRBJ1-4; 7 bases fit TRBD1. Germline CDR1 reads MNHEY; CDR2 reads SVGAGI. This CDR3 region has 16 residues. J gave up 0 bases and V 6 bases, and 7 bases lay outside the gene matches. The CDR3 DNA reads as TGTGCCAGCAGAAGGGACAGCGGAACAACTAATGAAAAACTGTTTTTT. Its translation: CASRRDSGTTNEKLFF.

The V call is TRBV12-3 or TRBV12-4, the J call TRBJ2-7; 13 bases fit TRBD2. The DNA end is a closer match to TRBJ2-5, so the J assignment may be wrong. CDR3 size: 15 residues. The CDR3 loop reads CASSGLAGELETQYF. In DNA form, the CDR3 reads TGTGCCAGCAGTGGACTAGCGGGAGAGTTAGAGACCCAGTACTTC.

V and J are TRBV11-2 and TRBJ1-2; D remains ambiguous. This CDR3 is 15 amino acids long. From germline, CDR1 is SGHAT and CDR2 FQNNGV. Trimming removed 5 bases at V and 0 bases at J, with 13 bases between. CDR3 amino acids: CASSGITVANYGYTF. CDR3 nucleotides: TGTGCCAGCAGCGGCATTACGGTAGCTAACTATGGCTACACCTTC.

This clonotype was found once. The chain recombines TRBV4-1 with TRBJ1-2; no reliable D call. Trimming took off 4 bases at V and 4 bases at J, with 16 bases between the two ends. Germline-derived CDR1 and CDR2 are MGHRA and YSYEKL. The CDR3 is made up of 15 amino acids. CDR3 protein: CASSLGDGIGYGYTF. CDR3 in DNA: TGCGCCAGCAGCCTTGGCGACGGGATCGGCTATGGCTACACCTTC.

Only a few counts were recorded for this clonotype. CDR3 nucleotide sequence: TGCAGCGTTGAACGTTCGGGCCCGAGCTCCTACGAGCAGTACTTC. Translating gives CSVERSGPSSYEQYF. The chain combines TRBV29-1 with TRBJ2-7; D gene uncertain. CDR3 length equals 15 residues. Germline CDR1 and CDR2: SQVTM and ANQGSEA. V was shortened by 2 bases and J by 0 bases, with 14 bases between the two germline ends.

The chain couples TRBV6-2 or TRBV6-3 to TRBJ2-4; 7 nucleotides line up with TRBD1. The V and J ends lost 7 bases and 2 bases, in that order; junction bases with no gene match: 5. Germline-derived CDR1 and CDR2 are MNHEY and SVGEGT. This CDR3 comprises 14 residues. Written as DNA, the CDR3 is TGTGCCAGCAATCGACAGGGTACCAAAAACATTCAGTACTTC. It is translated as CASNRQGTKNIQYF.

V gene TRBV12-3 or TRBV12-4 combines with J gene TRBJ2-1; either TRBD1 or TRBD2 may fit D (6 bases each). This CDR3 comprises 15 residues. Trimming removed 5 bases at V and 4 bases at J, with 15 bases between. In DNA, the CDR3 is TGTGCCAGCAGTCCGCTTCCGGGGGCGTACAATGAGCAGTTCTTC. Protein sequence: CASSPLPGAYNEQFF.

Many counts were recorded for this clonotype. The rearrangement joins TRBV5-1 to TRBJ1-2; TRBD1 might be the D (5 bases). This CDR3 comprises 14 residues. With 4 bases removed from V and 2 bases from J, the gap between germline ends came to 12 bases. Germline values: CDR1 SGHRS, CDR2 YFSETQ. CDR3 protein: CASSPLDTNYGYTF. DNA for the CDR3: TGCGCCAGCAGCCCCCTGGACACCAACTATGGCTACACCTTC.

The chain couples TRBV12-3 or TRBV12-4 to TRBJ2-7, with TRBD1 matching 7 bases. The V and J ends lost 4 bases and 3 bases, in that order; junction bases with no gene match: 12. The CDR3 has 16 amino acids. The CDR3 loop reads CASSSRTGSGFYEQYF. CDR3 coding DNA: TGTGCCAGCAGTTCCCGGACAGGTTCCGGGTTCTACGAGCAGTACTTC.

The chain links TRBV7-6 to TRBJ2-2, with TRBD2 as a possible D gene (5 bases). Trimming removed 0 bases from V and 6 bases from J, with 8 bases in between. The length of the CDR3 is 14 residues. Germline assignment: CDR1 SGHVS and CDR2 FNYEAQ. The CDR3, as DNA: TGTGCCAGCAGCTTAGCACGGGGTTCCGGGGAGCTGTTTTTT. Protein sequence: CASSLARGSGELFF.

The chain employs TRBV18 and TRBJ2-1; TRBD2 might be the D (5 bases). Germline CDR1 KGHSH, CDR2 LQKENI. The CDR3 has 14 amino acids. V gave up 1 base and J gave up 8 bases, with 12 bases separating them. The CDR3 sequence is CASSPLDMRDEQFF. CDR3 DNA: TGTGCCAGCTCACCACTTGACATGAGGGATGAGCAGTTCTTC.

Only a few counts were recorded for this clonotype. The V call is TRBV6-5, the J call TRBJ2-3; a weak D match, TRBD2 (6 bases). Per germline, CDR1 MNHEY and CDR2 SVGAGI. This CDR3 is 15 amino acids long. Between the trimmed V and J ends, which lost 6 bases and 3 bases, there was a span of 16 bases. In DNA, the CDR3 is TGTGCCAGCAGCCAGACTAGTGGCTGGACAGATACGCAGTATTTT. This sequence encodes CASSQTSGWTDTQYF.

The genes are TRBV20-1 and TRBJ1-5; the D gene is possibly TRBD1 (6 bases). Trimming removed 2 bases from V and 4 bases from J, with 15 bases in between. This CDR3 has 15 residues. Germline CDR1 reads DFQATT; CDR2 reads SNEGSKA (reference sequence). The CDR3 protein is CSARTTGLRNQPQHF. The CDR3 region has the DNA TGCAGTGCTAGAACAACAGGGCTAAGGAATCAGCCCCAGCATTTT.

This clonotype appeared a few times. The chain joins TRBV20-1 to TRBJ2-7, with unresolved D. This CDR3 region has 14 residues. Trimming cost V 2 bases and J 0 bases, with 11 bases left between them. Germline V CDR1 and CDR2: DFQATT, SNEGSKA (reference sequence). Here the CDR3 reads CSARPHGRSYEQYF. CDR3 sequence (DNA): TGCAGTGCTAGACCTCACGGACGCTCCTACGAGCAGTACTTC.

This chain connects TRBV29-1 to TRBJ2-1; no firm D call. This CDR3 is built from 15 residues. The germline gives CDR1 SQVTM, CDR2 ANQGSEA. V lost 4 bases to trimming and J lost 0 bases, with 13 bases between them. For the CDR3, the DNA is TGCAGCGTTGCTGGGGTCTTCATCTCCTACAATGAGCAGTTCTTC. Translation gives CSVAGVFISYNEQFF.

The V call is TRBV7-9, the J call TRBJ2-2; no definite D call. Trimming shortened V by 5 bases and J by 3 bases, and 10 bases separated the two germline ends. The CDR3 has 14 residues. Germline V gene data show CDR1 as SEHNR and CDR2 as FQNEAQ (reference sequence). CDR3 region: CASSVVPDTGELFF. The CDR3 nucleotides read TGTGCCAGCAGCGTTGTCCCGGACACCGGGGAGCTGTTTTTT.

As for this clonotype: A much larger clone lies one base from this, so it may be a read error. V is TRBV3-1 and J is TRBJ2-7; D not certain. Trimming cost V 0 bases and J 5 bases, with 2 bases left between them. Germline V lookup: CDR1 LGHDT, CDR2 YNNKEL (reference sequence). This CDR3 spans 11 amino acids. In DNA form, the CDR3 reads TGTGCCAGCAGCCAAGAAGACGAGCAGTACTTC. This sequence encodes CASSQEDEQYF.

This clonotype came up many times. The rearrangement uses TRBV12-3 or TRBV12-4 and TRBJ2-7; possible D gene TRBD1, 6 bases. The CDR3 contains 14 residues. Trimming cost V 3 bases and J 4 bases, with 13 bases left between them. Here the CDR3 DNA reads TGTGCCAGCAGTTTTGGTCCAGGGGAATACGAGCAGTACTTC. This codes for CASSFGPGEYEQYF.

To note about this clonotype: One junction end disagrees with the germline gene, perhaps due to a read error. This chain joins TRBV5-1 and TRBJ2-3; tentative D call: TRBD2 (6 bases). CDR3 length equals 16 residues. Germline V gives CDR1 SGHRS, CDR2 YFSETQ. As DNA, the CDR3 is TGCGTCAGCAGCTTGGAGTGGGGGGACCTCACAGATACGCAGTATTTT. Its translation: CVSSLEWGDLTDTQYF.